This T cell receptor (beta chain) was found in a study of early T cells in non-severe SARS-CoV-2 infection. Study information: Sequencing was performed on bulk RNA from unsorted whole blood, leaving chains unpaired.

Each single cDNA molecule received a unique molecular identifier. Each CDR3 protein is one row after TCRdb ran MiXCR on the 5' RACE reads. In the table there are some 120,000 distinct CDR3 sequences, 15% of which are singletons. Study-level results: Clonotype matching in VDJdb favored anti-spike CD8 responses and did not capture private and CD4 specificities.

This clonotype showed up just a few times. Its target is not known. The specimen was whole blood. The TCR comes from an adult who was a healthcare worker with PCR-confirmed SARS-CoV-2 infection or an uninfected control (not recorded which).

The CDR3 sequence is CASSAADRGAQYF. CDR3 DNA: TGTGCCAGCAGCGCGGCGGACCGAGGCGCGCAGTATTTT. V usage is TRBV7-7 and J usage is TRBJ2-3; unclear D gene. The germline V gene encodes CDR1 SSHAT and CDR2 FNYEAQ (reference sequence). Trimming cost V 5 bases and J 10 bases, with 16 bases left between them. This CDR3 spans 13 amino acids.